A single sample is the source of the 2 T cell receptor beta chains below, sequenced in a study of tumor T cells in aggressive B-cell lymphoma. The method was immunoSEQ multiplex PCR; TCRdb's version includes in-frame clones alone and lacks a portion of them. The sample has over a hundred clones, around 74% seen once. Sequenced: tumor tissue. The source is an adult with diffuse large B cell lymphoma.

This rearrangement joins TRBV10-3 to TRBJ1-2, with 7 bases that match TRBD1. J was trimmed by 3 bases and V by 0 bases; bases with no gene match: 10. This CDR3 contains 17 residues. The germline gives CDR1 ENHRY, CDR2 SYGVKD. DNA for the CDR3: TGTGCCATCAGTGAGTCTAATAGGGGGCCGAGAGACTATGGCTACACCTTC. It specifies CAISESNRGPRDYGYTF.

The rearrangement links TRBV29-1 to TRBJ1-4, with 8 bases identical to TRBD1. With 4 bases clipped from V and 16 bases from J, the junction kept 14 bases outside the gene matches. Germline lookup yields CDR1 SQVTM and CDR2 ANQGSEA. The CDR3 has 13 residues. In nucleotides, the CDR3 is TGCAGCGTTGTGGTCCGGGACAGGTCCCATCGGTTTTTT. It encodes CSVVVRDRSHRFF.